This T cell receptor (beta chain) was observed in a study of blood T cell repertoires in COVID-19. Trimming cost V 3 bases and J 10 bases; bases outside gene matches: 0. CDR1 and CDR2 from the germline V gene are SGHDN and FVKESK. The CDR3 runs 11 residues. Individuals drawn from around 24 US areas were about 18 to 90 years old. The table came from immunoSEQ multiplex PCR; TCRdb's copy has only in-frame clones and leaves some out. The sample has around 420,000 clones, roughly 87% seen once. Sequencing was done on a sample of PBMCs or T cells enriched from blood (not recorded which). The J gene is TRBJ2-1, the V gene TRBV14; TRBD2 agrees at 7 bases. This TCR was sampled from a woman in her thirties or forties with acute COVID-19. The CDR3, as DNA: TGTGCCAGCAGCCAGGGGGGGGAGCAGTTCTTC. Protein product: CASSQGGEQFF.